These 19 T cell receptor beta chains originate from one sample sequenced in a study of monozygotic twins with cystic fibrosis (dated by TCRdb to about 2021). The receptor library was made with the immunoSEQ multiplex PCR assay. The immuneACCESS repertoire file appears here via TCRdb, limited to in-frame rearrangements. These files lack a portion of the clones; in checked studies, under half of the deficit traces to unresolved V genes, and the cause of the others is not known. The sample has some 14,000 clones on record, nearly 99% of them singletons. Of the sample, approximately 0.41% falls within the top ten clones. Sample: blood. These receptors all come from a girl aged 2 to 10 with cystic fibrosis.

This clone was seen a single time. V usage is TRBV6-5 and J usage is TRBJ2-7; unclear D gene. Germline V gene data show CDR1 as MNHEY and CDR2 as SVGAGI. Deletions cut 6 bases from V and 6 bases from J, with 15 bases between. The CDR3 is made up of 13 amino acids. In nucleotides, the CDR3 is TGTGCCAGCAGACCGGGTCGGCTCGGCGAGCAGTACTTC. It yields the protein CASRPGRLGEQYF.

A single count supports this clone. The V call is TRBV7-9, the J call TRBJ2-7; D is perhaps TRBD1 (5 bases). The CDR3 has 13 amino acids. V was pared by 1 base and J by 5 bases, with 9 bases between. CDR1 is SEHNR and CDR2 is FQNEAQ in the germline V gene (reference sequence). The CDR3 nucleotides are TGTGCCAGCAGCTTAGTTGGCAGGGACGAGCAGTACTTC. This codes for CASSLVGRDEQYF.

The CDR3: CASSEDRGPSNEQFF. In DNA form, the CDR3 reads TGTGCCAGCAGTGAGGACAGGGGGCCATCAAATGAGCAGTTCTTC. This chain connects TRBV25-1 to TRBJ2-1; 11 positions match TRBD1. CDR1 is MGHDK and CDR2 is SYGVNS in the germline V gene. J lost 7 bases, V lost 3 bases, and 5 bases had no gene match. The CDR3 runs 15 residues.

The rearrangement joins TRBV28 to TRBJ1-2; D is unresolved. Germline loops: CDR1 MDHEN, CDR2 SYDVKM. V was pared by 3 bases and J by 5 bases, with 16 bases between. This CDR3 spans 15 amino acids. This CDR3 reads CASSFSGRTEYGYTF. In DNA, the CDR3 is TGTGCCAGCAGTTTTTCGGGCCGTACTGAGTATGGCTACACCTTC.

This chain uses TRBV29-1 with TRBJ2-1, with TRBD2 matching 9 bases. There are 14 residues in the CDR3. V trimming: 0 bases; J trimming: 8 bases; junction bases outside the gene matches: 5. The V gene's germline CDR1 is SQVTM and CDR2 ANQGSEA. The CDR3 loop reads CSVEEPSGVYEQFF. CDR3 DNA sequence: TGCAGCGTTGAAGAGCCTAGCGGGGTTTATGAGCAGTTCTTC.

This chain links TRBV9 with TRBJ2-1; the D is unclear. V lost 4 bases and J lost 6, with 14 bases in between. The CDR3 consists of 14 residues. CDR1 is SGDLS and CDR2 is YYNGEE in the germline V gene. CDR3 amino acids: CASSSPYSFNEQFF. The CDR3 coding sequence is TGTGCCAGCAGCTCCCCGTATAGTTTCAATGAGCAGTTCTTC.

The chain combines TRBV29-1 with TRBJ2-1; D may be TRBD2 (7 bases). Germline values: CDR1 SQVTM, CDR2 ANQGSEA. The CDR3 runs 12 residues. Trimming cost V 0 bases and J 10 bases, with 10 bases left between them. CDR3 DNA: TGCAGCGTTGAAGACGGGGGGCGGGAGCAGTTCTTC. As protein: CSVEDGGREQFF.

The chain has TRBV5-6 and TRBJ1-5; D is undetermined. CDR1 is SGHDT and CDR2 is YYEEEE in the germline V gene. The ends were cut back, 0 bases at V and 4 bases at J, with 17 bases in the middle. The length of the CDR3 is 17 residues. For the CDR3, the DNA is TGTGCCAGCAGCTTGGCCCGGGAGAGGCTTAGGAATCAGCCCCAGCATTTT. It is translated as CASSLARERLRNQPQHF.

The chain recombines TRBV19 with TRBJ2-1, with D perhaps being TRBD1 or TRBD2 (6 bases each). CDR1 LNHDA and CDR2 SQIVND come from the germline V gene (reference sequence). V gave up 2 bases and J gave up 6 bases, with 14 bases separating them. The CDR3 sequence is 15 residues long. The CDR3 region is CASSILGAGSNEQFF. The CDR3 DNA sequence: TGTGCCAGTAGTATACTGGGGGCGGGGAGCAATGAGCAGTTCTTC. Variable domain in full (rest from reference TRBV19 and TRBJ2-1): DGGITQSPKYLFRKEGQNVTLSCEQNLNHDAMYWYRQDPGQGLRLIYYSQIVNDFQKGDIAEGYSVSREKKESFPLTVTSAQKNPTAFYLCASSILGAGSNEQFFGPGTRLTVL.

The chain uses TRBV18 and TRBJ2-7; maybe TRBD1 (6 bases). This CDR3 has 13 amino acids. Between the trimmed V and J ends, which lost 2 bases and 4 bases, there was a span of 9 bases. Germline CDR1 KGHSH, CDR2 LQKENI. The CDR3 DNA reads TGTGCCAGCTCACCAGGAAGGGGGTACGAGCAGTACTTC. Residues: CASSPGRGYEQYF.

V and J are TRBV19 and TRBJ2-1; tentatively, D is TRBD1 (7 bases). Trimming stripped 4 bases from V and 7 bases from J, with 17 bases between. This CDR3 has 15 amino acids. In germline, CDR1 is LNHDA, CDR2 SQIVND (reference sequence). As DNA, the CDR3 is TGTGCCAGTAGTACAGCGGCAGGGGGGATGAATGAGCAGTTCTTC. Amino acids: CASSTAAGGMNEQFF.

In nucleotides, the CDR3 is TGTGCCACCAGCAGAGGATCAGGTGCAACCTACGAGCAGTACTTC. As protein: CATSRGSGATYEQYF. This chain connects TRBV15 to TRBJ2-7; D gene uncertain. V lost 1 base to trimming and J lost 2 bases, with 12 bases between them. Germline CDR1 is LNHNV and CDR2 is YYDKDF (reference sequence). The CDR3 is 15 amino acids.

This clone is a singleton in its sample. This chain connects TRBV7-9 to TRBJ1-1; D gene ambiguous. The germline V and J ends were trimmed by 4 bases and 3 bases, with 15 bases remaining between them. The CDR3 extends over 15 amino acids. The germline V gene encodes CDR1 SEHNR and CDR2 FQNEAQ (reference sequence). The CDR3 DNA reads TGTGCCAGCAGCTCTCGGGCGGTTGGAGACACTGAAGCTTTCTTT. It encodes CASSSRAVGDTEAFF.

This chain joins TRBV19 and TRBJ2-3; 10 nucleotides align to TRBD2. CDR3 size: 16 residues. The V gene end was trimmed by 6 bases and the J gene end by 6 bases; junction bases not matched to a gene: 12. The V gene's germline CDR1 is LNHDA and CDR2 SQIVND (reference sequence). The CDR3 DNA reads as TGTGCCAGTAGGACTCTACTAGCGGGAATTGGTGATACGCAGTATTTT. Translated: CASRTLLAGIGDTQYF.

The rearrangement joins TRBV7-6 to TRBJ1-1; D is unclear. V was trimmed by 5 bases and J by 4 bases, leaving 17 bases between them. The CDR3 has 15 amino acids. Germline V gene sequence: CDR1 SGHVS, CDR2 FNYEAQ. DNA for the CDR3: TGTGCCAGCAGCCCCTCACAAAAGGATTTCACTGAAGCTTTCTTT. It translates to CASSPSQKDFTEAFF.

The chain has TRBV5-4 and TRBJ1-2; 7 positions agree with TRBD1. This CDR3 has 17 residues. V trimming: 2 bases; J trimming: 12 bases; junction bases outside the gene matches: 22. CDR1 and CDR2 from the germline V gene are SGHNT and YYREEE (reference sequence). As DNA, the CDR3 is TGTGCCAGCAGCTTCTTACCGCCTAGGGGGCGCGAGAGGTTCGACACCTTC. This gives the protein CASSFLPPRGRERFDTF.

The chain joins TRBV25-1 to TRBJ1-1, with D possibly TRBD1 on 5 matching bases. Trimming took 0 bases from V and 0 from J, leaving 11 bases between them. This CDR3 is 16 amino acids long. Germline assignment: CDR1 MGHDK and CDR2 SYGVNS. DNA for the CDR3: TGTGCCAGCAGTGAATACGGGGCGGCGGTGAACACTGAAGCTTTCTTT. Amino acid sequence: CASSEYGAAVNTEAFF.

The J gene is TRBJ2-3, the V gene TRBV5-1; TRBD2 agrees at 10 bases. The germline V gene has CDR1 SGHRS and CDR2 YFSETQ. After removal of 0 bases from V and 3 bases from J, the junction contained 4 bases not matched to a gene. This CDR3 contains 16 residues. CDR3 protein: CASSLAASGRTDTQYF. The CDR3 coding sequence is TGCGCCAGCAGCTTGGCCGCTAGCGGGAGAACAGATACGCAGTATTTT.

The chain combines TRBV6-1 with TRBJ2-7; 8 positions match TRBD2. Germline values: CDR1 MNHNS, CDR2 SASEGT. The CDR3 has 15 residues. V shed 1 base and J 6 bases; nucleotides not matched to a gene: 8. The CDR3 coding sequence is TGTGCCAGCAGTGAAGAGGAGGCGGGAGGAGGCGAGCAGTACTTC. This encodes CASSEEEAGGGEQYF.